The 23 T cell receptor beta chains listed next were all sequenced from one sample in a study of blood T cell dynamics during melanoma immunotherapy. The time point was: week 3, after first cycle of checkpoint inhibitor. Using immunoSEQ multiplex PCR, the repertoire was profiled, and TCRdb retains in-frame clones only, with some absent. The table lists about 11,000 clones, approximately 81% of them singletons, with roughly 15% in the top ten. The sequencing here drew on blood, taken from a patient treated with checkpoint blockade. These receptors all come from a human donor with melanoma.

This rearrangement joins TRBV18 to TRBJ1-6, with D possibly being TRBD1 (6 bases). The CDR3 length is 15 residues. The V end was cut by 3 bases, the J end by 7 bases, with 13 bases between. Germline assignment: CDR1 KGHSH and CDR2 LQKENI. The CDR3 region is CASSPSDRENSPLHF. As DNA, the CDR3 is TGTGCCAGCTCACCCTCGGACAGAGAGAATTCACCCCTCCACTTT.

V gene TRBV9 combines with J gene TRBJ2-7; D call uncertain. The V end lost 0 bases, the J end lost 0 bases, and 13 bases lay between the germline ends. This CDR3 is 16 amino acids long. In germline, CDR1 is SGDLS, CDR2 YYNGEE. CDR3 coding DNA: TGTGCCAGCAGCGTAGGGCACGGGTCGAGCTCCTACGAGCAGTACTTC. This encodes CASSVGHGSSSYEQYF.

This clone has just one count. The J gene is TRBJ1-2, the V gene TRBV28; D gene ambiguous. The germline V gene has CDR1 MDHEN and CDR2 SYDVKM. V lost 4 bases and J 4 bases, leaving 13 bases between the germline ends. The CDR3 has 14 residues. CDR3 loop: CASSSGVGVYGYTF. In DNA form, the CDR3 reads TGTGCCAGCAGTTCTGGGGTGGGAGTCTATGGCTACACCTTC.

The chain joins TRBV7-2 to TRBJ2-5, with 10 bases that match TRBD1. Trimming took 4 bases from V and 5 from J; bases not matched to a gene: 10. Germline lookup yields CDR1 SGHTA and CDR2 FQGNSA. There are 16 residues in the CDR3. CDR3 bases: TGTGCCAGCAGCTCAGACCGGACAGGGGGACCGGAGACCCAGTACTTC. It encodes CASSSDRTGGPETQYF.

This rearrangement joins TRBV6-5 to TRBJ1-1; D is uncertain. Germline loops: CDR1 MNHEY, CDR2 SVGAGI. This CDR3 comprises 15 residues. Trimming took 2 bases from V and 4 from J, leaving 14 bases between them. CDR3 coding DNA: TGTGCCAGCAGTTACCTGAGTGGAGGTTCCACTGAAGCTTTCTTT. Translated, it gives CASSYLSGGSTEAFF.

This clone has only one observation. CDR3 in amino acids: CASSTGGAFSEAFF. CDR3 in DNA: TGTGCCAGCAGTACAGGGGGCGCCTTCTCCGAAGCTTTCTTT. This chain links TRBV7-9 with TRBJ1-1, with TRBD1 matching 9 bases. CDR1 SEHNR and CDR2 FQNEAQ come from the germline V gene (reference sequence). J was trimmed by 8 bases and V by 6 bases; bases with no gene match: 10. This CDR3 has 14 amino acids. The variable domain in full, completed from reference TRBV7-9 and TRBJ1-1, reads DTGVSQNPRHKITKRGQNVTFRCDPISEHNRLYWYRQTLGQGPEFLTYFQNEAQLEKSRLLSDRFSAERPKGSFSTLEIQRTEQGDSAMYLCASSTGGAFSEAFFGQGTRLTVV.

This chain's CDR3 is CASGDRAQQDYGYTF. The CDR3 DNA reads as TGTGCCAGCGGAGACAGGGCGCAGCAGGACTATGGCTACACCTTC. The rearrangement links TRBV7-9 to TRBJ1-2; 7 bases are shared with TRBD1. CDR1 is SEHNR, CDR2 FQNEAQ, per germline (reference sequence). This CDR3 is built from 15 residues. V lost 8 bases to trimming and J lost 3 bases; unmatched junction nucleotides: 12.

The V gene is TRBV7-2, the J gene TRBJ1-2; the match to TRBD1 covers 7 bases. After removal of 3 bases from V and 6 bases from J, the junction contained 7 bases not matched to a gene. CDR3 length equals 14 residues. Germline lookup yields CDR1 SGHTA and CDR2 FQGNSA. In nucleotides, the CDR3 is TGTGCCAGCAGCTTTCGGTCAGGGGGTGATGGCTACACCTTC. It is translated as CASSFRSGGDGYTF.

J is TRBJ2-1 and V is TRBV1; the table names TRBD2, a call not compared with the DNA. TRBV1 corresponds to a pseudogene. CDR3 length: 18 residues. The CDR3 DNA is TGCACCAGCAGCCAAGATAGTGCTAGCGGGGGTTCCTACAATGAGCAGTTCTTC. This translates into CTSSQDSASGGSYNEQFF.

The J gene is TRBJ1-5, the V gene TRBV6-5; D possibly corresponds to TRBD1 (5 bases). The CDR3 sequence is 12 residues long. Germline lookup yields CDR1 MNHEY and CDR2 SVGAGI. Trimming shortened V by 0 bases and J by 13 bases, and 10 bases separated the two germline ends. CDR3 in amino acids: CASSYSGDYQHF. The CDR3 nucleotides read TGTGCCAGCAGTTACTCGGGGGACTATCAGCATTTT.

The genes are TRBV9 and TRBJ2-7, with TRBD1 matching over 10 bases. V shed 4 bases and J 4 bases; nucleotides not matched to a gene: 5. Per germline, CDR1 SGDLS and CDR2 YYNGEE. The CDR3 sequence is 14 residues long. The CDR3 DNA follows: TGTGCCAGCAGCCTCCGGACAGGGGGTTACGAGCAGTACTTC. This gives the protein CASSLRTGGYEQYF.

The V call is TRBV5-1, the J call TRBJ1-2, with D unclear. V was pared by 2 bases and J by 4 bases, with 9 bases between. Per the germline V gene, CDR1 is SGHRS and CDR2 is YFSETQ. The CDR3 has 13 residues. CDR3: CASSFSPLYGYTF. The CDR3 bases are TGCGCCAGCAGCTTCTCTCCCCTCTATGGCTACACCTTC.

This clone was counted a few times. In nucleotides, the CDR3 is TGTGCCAGCACCTGGGGAACGGGACGGGGTAATTCACCCCTCCACTTT. Translation: CASTWGTGRGNSPLHF. The chain uses TRBV27 and TRBJ1-6, with D possibly matching TRBD1 (5 bases). The CDR3 loop spans 16 amino acids. The V gene's germline CDR1 is MNHEY and CDR2 SMNVEV (reference sequence). Trimming shortened V by 7 bases and J by 6 bases, and 19 bases separated the two germline ends.

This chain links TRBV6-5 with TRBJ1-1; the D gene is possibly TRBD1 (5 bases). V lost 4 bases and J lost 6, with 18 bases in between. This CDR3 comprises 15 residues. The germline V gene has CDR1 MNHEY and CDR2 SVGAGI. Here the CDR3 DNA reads TGTGCCAGCAGTTCCTTGGACTCGGGGGGGGCTGAAGCTTTCTTT. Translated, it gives CASSSLDSGGAEAFF.

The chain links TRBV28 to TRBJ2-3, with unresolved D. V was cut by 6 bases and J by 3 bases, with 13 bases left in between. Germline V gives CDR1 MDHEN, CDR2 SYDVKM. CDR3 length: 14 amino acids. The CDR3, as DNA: TGTGCCAGCAGCCCCTTGTTTGGTACAGATACGCAGTATTTT. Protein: CASSPLFGTDTQYF.

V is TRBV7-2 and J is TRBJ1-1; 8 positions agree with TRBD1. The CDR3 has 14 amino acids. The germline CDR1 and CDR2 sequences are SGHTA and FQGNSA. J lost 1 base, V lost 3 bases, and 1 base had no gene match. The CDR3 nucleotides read TGTGCCAGCAGCTTTACAGGGGGGAACACTGAAGCTTTCTTT. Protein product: CASSFTGGNTEAFF.

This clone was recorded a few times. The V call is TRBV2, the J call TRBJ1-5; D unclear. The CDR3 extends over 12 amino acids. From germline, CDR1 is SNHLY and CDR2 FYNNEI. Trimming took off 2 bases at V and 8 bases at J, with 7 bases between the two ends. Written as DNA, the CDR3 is TGTGCCAGCAGTGAATCGGGTAAGCCCCAGCATTTT. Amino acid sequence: CASSESGKPQHF. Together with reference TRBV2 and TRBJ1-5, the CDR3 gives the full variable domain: EPEVTQTPSHQVTQMGQEVILRCVPISNHLYFYWYRQILGQKVEFLVSFYNNEISEKSEIFDDQFSVERPDGSNFTLKIRSTKLEDSAMYFCASSESGKPQHFGDGTRLSIL.

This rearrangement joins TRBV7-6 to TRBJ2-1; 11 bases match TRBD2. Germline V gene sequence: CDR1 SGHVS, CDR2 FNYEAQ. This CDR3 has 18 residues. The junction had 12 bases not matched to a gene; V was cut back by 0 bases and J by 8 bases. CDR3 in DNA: TGTGCCAGCAGCTTAGCGAAGTTAGCGGGGGGGCTAGAGGATGAGCAGTTCTTC. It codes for CASSLAKLAGGLEDEQFF.

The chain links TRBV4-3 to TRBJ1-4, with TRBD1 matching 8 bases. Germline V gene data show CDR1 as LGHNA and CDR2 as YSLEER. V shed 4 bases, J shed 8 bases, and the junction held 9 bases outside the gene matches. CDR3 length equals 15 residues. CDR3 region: CASSRDRPHREKLFF. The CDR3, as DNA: TGCGCCAGCAGCCGGGACAGGCCCCACCGGGAAAAACTGTTTTTT.

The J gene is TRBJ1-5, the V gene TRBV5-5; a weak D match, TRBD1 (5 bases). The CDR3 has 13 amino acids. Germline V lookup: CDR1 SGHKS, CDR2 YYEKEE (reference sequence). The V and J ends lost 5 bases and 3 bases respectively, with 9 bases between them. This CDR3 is CASSRGVNQPQHF. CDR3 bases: TGTGCCAGCAGTCGGGGGGTCAATCAGCCCCAGCATTTT. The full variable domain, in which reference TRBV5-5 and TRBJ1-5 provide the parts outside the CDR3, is DAGVTQSPTHLIKTRGQQVTLRCSPISGHKSVSWYQQVLGQGPQFIFQYYEKEERGRGNFPDRFSARQFPNYSSELNVNALLLGDSALYLCASSRGVNQPQHFGDGTRLSIL.

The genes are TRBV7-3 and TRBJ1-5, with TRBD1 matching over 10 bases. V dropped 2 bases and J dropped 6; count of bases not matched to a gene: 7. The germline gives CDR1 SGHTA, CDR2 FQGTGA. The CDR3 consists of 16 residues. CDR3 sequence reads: CASSLLGTGAGQPQHF. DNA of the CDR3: TGTGCCAGCAGCTTACTCGGGACAGGGGCGGGTCAGCCCCAGCATTTT.

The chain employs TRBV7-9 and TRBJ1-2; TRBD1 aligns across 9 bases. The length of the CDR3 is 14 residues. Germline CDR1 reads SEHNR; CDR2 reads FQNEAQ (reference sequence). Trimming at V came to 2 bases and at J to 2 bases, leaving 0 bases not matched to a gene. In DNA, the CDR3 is TGTGCCAGCAGCTTAACAGGGGGCAACTATGGCTACACCTTC. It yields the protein CASSLTGGNYGYTF.

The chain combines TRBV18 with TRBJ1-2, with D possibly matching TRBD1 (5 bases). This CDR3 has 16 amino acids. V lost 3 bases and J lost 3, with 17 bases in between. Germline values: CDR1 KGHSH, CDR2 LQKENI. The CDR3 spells CASSPLREGSDYGYTF. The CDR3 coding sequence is TGTGCCAGCTCACCCCTAAGGGAGGGGAGTGACTATGGCTACACCTTC.